These T cell receptor beta chains were read from a single sample in a study of regulatory T cells in long-lasting Graves disease. In TCRdb, the multiplex PCR reads were re-called with MiXCR into one record per CDR3 protein. The sample has over 450,000 distinct CDR3 sequences, about 12% seen once. The sample was also linked to a second study, of T cells in Graves' hyperthyroidism and ophthalmopathy.

The sample was peripheral blood mononuclear cells (PBMCs), taken at new diagnosis, from a patient treated with antithyroid drugs. These receptors all come from a woman younger than 45 with Graves disease. Both conserved end residues are trimmed from each CDR3. The order of the fields is J gene, V gene, D gene, CDR3 protein. The D gene is left open where the match is weak.

j_gene: TRBJ1-3
v_gene: TRBV6-5
d_gene: TRBD1
CDR3aa: ASSFQGAAGNTIY

j_gene: TRBJ2-7
v_gene: TRBV11-2
d_gene: TRBD2
CDR3aa: ATVETSGAYEQY

j_gene: TRBJ2-6
v_gene: TRBV19
d_gene: -
CDR3aa: ASREAYSGANVLT

j_gene: TRBJ2-4
v_gene: TRBV12-3/TRBV12-4
d_gene: -
CDR3aa: ASTRGPGETKNIQY

j_gene: TRBJ2-6
v_gene: TRBV19
d_gene: -
CDR3aa: ASNIPGANVLT

j_gene: TRBJ1-5
v_gene: TRBV15
d_gene: -
CDR3aa: ATSRDAVNQPQH

j_gene: TRBJ1-2
v_gene: TRBV27
d_gene: -
CDR3aa: ASSPSPAGPYGYT

j_gene: TRBJ2-1
v_gene: TRBV27
d_gene: TRBD2
CDR3aa: ASSSLLREGPSYNEQF

j_gene: TRBJ1-1
v_gene: TRBV12-3/TRBV12-4
d_gene: -
CDR3aa: ASSPLLSRTTEAF

j_gene: TRBJ1-1
v_gene: TRBV7-9
d_gene: -
CDR3aa: ASSLFDRAF

j_gene: TRBJ1-1
v_gene: TRBV5-5
d_gene: -
CDR3aa: ATRIENTEAF

j_gene: TRBJ2-4
v_gene: TRBV7-9
d_gene: TRBD2
CDR3aa: ASSWRGVGNIQY

j_gene: TRBJ2-3
v_gene: TRBV28
d_gene: -
CDR3aa: ASSFEAGVTTDTQY

j_gene: TRBJ2-3
v_gene: TRBV27
d_gene: -
CDR3aa: ASKGPKGDTQY

j_gene: TRBJ1-6
v_gene: TRBV28
d_gene: -
CDR3aa: ASSGSGQSAPLH

j_gene: TRBJ1-2
v_gene: TRBV29-1
d_gene: TRBD1
CDR3aa: SADRAHGYT

j_gene: TRBJ1-5
v_gene: TRBV19
d_gene: -
CDR3aa: ASSKIGQSNQPQH

j_gene: TRBJ2-6
v_gene: TRBV6-2/TRBV6-3
d_gene: -
CDR3aa: ASSYSEASGANVLT

j_gene: TRBJ2-5
v_gene: TRBV7-9
d_gene: TRBD2
CDR3aa: ASSPGTSGVETQY

j_gene: TRBJ1-1
v_gene: TRBV30
d_gene: -
CDR3aa: AWSVRVQTGPKAF

j_gene: TRBJ2-7
v_gene: TRBV6-1
d_gene: -
CDR3aa: ASGVPESGDEQY

j_gene: TRBJ1-1
v_gene: TRBV24-1
d_gene: -
CDR3aa: ATRSSRDSTEAF

j_gene: TRBJ2-7
v_gene: TRBV28
d_gene: TRBD1
CDR3aa: ASTMPDRVFGEQY

j_gene: TRBJ2-5
v_gene: TRBV11-2
d_gene: -
CDR3aa: ASSELQETQY

j_gene: TRBJ2-5
v_gene: TRBV2
d_gene: TRBD2
CDR3aa: ASSRLAGLETQY

j_gene: TRBJ2-7
v_gene: TRBV5-8
d_gene: -
CDR3aa: ASSSDRSYEQY

j_gene: TRBJ2-3
v_gene: TRBV10-3
d_gene: TRBD2
CDR3aa: AISESTGGSDTQY

j_gene: TRBJ1-1
v_gene: TRBV9
d_gene: -
CDR3aa: ASSVAVDRGLGAF

j_gene: TRBJ1-2
v_gene: TRBV9
d_gene: -
CDR3aa: ASAGEANYGYT

j_gene: TRBJ2-7
v_gene: TRBV5-1
d_gene: -
CDR3aa: ASSLEPNLVREQY

j_gene: TRBJ1-2
v_gene: TRBV6-1
d_gene: -
CDR3aa: ASSHRDGYGYT